Included here is one T cell receptor (beta chain) sequence, with context. Its specificity is unknown. Germline lookup yields CDR1 SEHNR and CDR2 FQNEAQ (reference sequence). CDR3 length: 20 residues. The TRB libraries of cDNA were built by UMI-labeled 5' RACE. TCRdb reworked the 5' RACE reads into one entry per CDR3 protein, no DNA. The table lists some 130,000 distinct CDR3 sequences. The CD45RO-CCR7+CD27+CD95- phenotype denoted naive CD8+ T cells. This sample was included in a study of CXCR3-negative and CXCR3-positive naive CD8 T cells. Whole-study results and caveats: Comparison of naive subsets found surface CD5 to be comparable, and TCR strength was inferred on the basis of TRB CDR3 properties. Diversity ran similarly high across both naive subsets but far lower in memory CD8+ cells. More hydrophobic TRB CDR3s were found in CXCR3-positive naive cells than in CXCR3-negative naive cells.

Material: naive CXCR3- CD8+ T cells from blood. Documented subset: CD45RO-CCR7+CD27+CD95- naive CD8+ T cells lacking CXCR3 (TNR3-). The V and J genes are TRBV7-9 and TRBJ2-3; TCRdb reports TRBD2, a call that lacks DNA to check it against. The TCR comes from a human donor in good health. Some clones in this sample may be carry-over from other donors' samples. CDR3 sequence: CASSSPEAEAGGPFADTQYF.